This T cell receptor beta chain stems from a study of blood T cell repertoires in COVID-19. The V gene end was trimmed by 5 bases and the J gene end by 1 base; junction bases not matched to a gene: 9. Germline loops: CDR1 SGHAT, CDR2 FQNNGV. The CDR3 runs 18 residues. The protocol was immunoSEQ multiplex PCR, while the TCRdb copy is restricted to in-frame clones and leaves out a portion. The profile covers fewer than 400,000 clones, with roughly nine tenths appearing a single time and 1.7% taken by the ten largest. Two negative PCRs, clearance, or symptom resolution characterized the recovered Cohort 3 donors.

The J gene is TRBJ2-7, the V gene TRBV11-2; TRBD2 aligns across 15 bases. Sequencing used PBMCs or T cells enriched from blood (not recorded which). This TCR was recovered from a woman aged 30 to 39 who had recovered from COVID-19. DNA for the CDR3: TGTGCCAGCAGCCATCCGGGACTAGCGGGGGGCTGGTCCTACGAGCAGTACTTC. This gives the protein CASSHPGLAGGWSYEQYF.